This is a list of T cell receptor beta chains from one sample in a study of T cell changes during pregnancy in multiple sclerosis. TCRdb keeps only in-frame clones here, not all; method: immunoSEQ multiplex PCR. Among about 69,000 clones listed, roughly 91% were seen once. The sample consisted of peripheral blood, taken in the third trimester of pregnancy. These receptors all come from a female donor with multiple sclerosis, enrolled in a pregnancy study. CDR3s include the opening cysteine and the closing phenylalanine or tryptophan. The order of the fields is V gene, J gene, D gene, clone size, CDR3 protein, CDR3 DNA. A D gene is named only where the DNA matches it firmly. Part of the rows lack a size; the others show once, few, many or a class for expanded clones.

V gene: TRBV5-6
J gene: TRBJ1-1
D gene: NA
clone size: NA
CDR3 protein: CASSLAARPLNTEAFF
CDR3 DNA: TGTGCCAGCAGCTTGGCCGCGAGGCCTTTGAACACTGAAGCTTTCTTT

V gene: TRBV5-1
J gene: TRBJ2-3
D gene: TRBD1
clone size: NA
CDR3 protein: CASTLQGARTDTQYF
CDR3 DNA: TGCGCCAGCACCCTACAGGGGGCACGAACAGATACGCAGTATTTT

V gene: TRBV5-6
J gene: TRBJ2-1
D gene: NA
clone size: NA
CDR3 protein: CASSLEWAEADNEQFF
CDR3 DNA: TGTGCCAGCAGCTTGGAGTGGGCGGAGGCGGACAATGAGCAGTTCTTC

V gene: TRBV15
J gene: TRBJ2-7
D gene: TRBD1
clone size: NA
CDR3 protein: CATSRDGQGRAYEQYF
CDR3 DNA: TGTGCCACCAGCAGAGACGGACAGGGTCGGGCCTACGAGCAGTACTTC

V gene: TRBV15
J gene: TRBJ1-5
D gene: NA
clone size: few
CDR3 protein: CATSRDLAGGGQPQHF
CDR3 DNA: TGTGCCACCAGCAGAGATTTAGCGGGGGGCGGGCAGCCCCAGCATTTT

V gene: TRBV14
J gene: TRBJ1-3
D gene: TRBD1
clone size: once
CDR3 protein: CASSLNRGFSSGNTIYF
CDR3 DNA: TGTGCCAGCAGCCTTAACAGGGGCTTTAGCTCTGGAAACACCATATATTTT

V gene: TRBV7-9
J gene: TRBJ1-3
D gene: TRBD1
clone size: NA
CDR3 protein: CASSLSRTGAGNTIYF
CDR3 DNA: TGTGCCAGCAGCTTAAGCCGGACAGGGGCTGGAAACACCATATATTTT

V gene: TRBV30
J gene: TRBJ2-7
D gene: NA
clone size: NA
CDR3 protein: CAWGLPNTEQYF
CDR3 DNA: TGTGCCTGGGGACTACCAAACACCGAGCAGTACTTC

V gene: TRBV9
J gene: TRBJ1-1
D gene: TRBD1
clone size: NA
CDR3 protein: CASSGRQGTGTAFF
CDR3 DNA: TGTGCCAGCAGCGGAAGACAGGGAACGGGGACAGCTTTCTTT

V gene: TRBV27
J gene: TRBJ1-2
D gene: TRBD1
clone size: NA
CDR3 protein: CASSLSVWDREDGYTF
CDR3 DNA: TGTGCCAGCAGTTTATCGGTGTGGGACAGGGAGGATGGCTACACCTTC

V gene: TRBV1
J gene: TRBJ2-7
D gene: NA
clone size: NA
CDR3 protein: CTSSQRTGSYEQYF
CDR3 DNA: TGCACCAGCAGCCAAAGGACAGGGAGCTACGAGCAGTACTTC

V gene: TRBV7-2
J gene: TRBJ1-2
D gene: TRBD1
clone size: NA
CDR3 protein: CASSPDGTGPPIYGYTF
CDR3 DNA: TGTGCCAGCAGCCCCGACGGGACAGGGCCGCCTATCTATGGCTACACCTTC

V gene: TRBV7-9
J gene: TRBJ2-2
D gene: NA
clone size: NA
CDR3 protein: CASTAQGTGELFF
CDR3 DNA: TGTGCCAGCACTGCGCAGGGCACCGGGGAGCTGTTTTTT

V gene: TRBV13
J gene: TRBJ2-5
D gene: TRBD2
clone size: few
CDR3 protein: CASSSRTSAGETQYF
CDR3 DNA: TGTGCCAGCAGCTCACGGACTAGCGCGGGGGAGACCCAGTACTTC

V gene: TRBV11-2
J gene: TRBJ2-7
D gene: TRBD2
clone size: NA
CDR3 protein: CASSISGGLYF
CDR3 DNA: TGTGCCAGCAGCATTAGCGGGGGTCTGTACTTC

V gene: TRBV6-4
J gene: TRBJ2-1
D gene: TRBD2
clone size: NA
CDR3 protein: CASSRTSGGYNEQFF
CDR3 DNA: TGTGCCAGCAGCCGGACTAGCGGGGGGTACAATGAGCAGTTCTTC

V gene: TRBV19
J gene: TRBJ1-2
D gene: TRBD1
clone size: NA
CDR3 protein: CASSATGGGGYTF
CDR3 DNA: TGTGCCAGTAGTGCTACAGGGGGCGGTGGCTACACCTTC

V gene: TRBV4-3
J gene: TRBJ1-1
D gene: NA
clone size: NA
CDR3 protein: CASSQDRNTEAFF
CDR3 DNA: TGCGCCAGCAGCCAAGACAGGAACACTGAAGCTTTCTTT

V gene: TRBV4-1
J gene: TRBJ2-3
D gene: NA
clone size: NA
CDR3 protein: CASSQSPRGSDTQYF
CDR3 DNA: TGCGCCAGCAGCCAATCTCCTAGAGGATCGGATACGCAGTATTTT

V gene: TRBV27
J gene: TRBJ2-3
D gene: TRBD1
clone size: NA
CDR3 protein: CASSWTGGLFTDTQYF
CDR3 DNA: TGTGCCAGCAGTTGGACAGGGGGATTATTCACAGATACGCAGTATTTT

V gene: TRBV5-6
J gene: TRBJ1-3
D gene: NA
clone size: NA
CDR3 protein: CASSLITGNTIYF
CDR3 DNA: TGTGCCAGCAGCTTGATCACTGGAAACACCATATATTTT

V gene: TRBV6-6
J gene: TRBJ1-1
D gene: NA
clone size: NA
CDR3 protein: CASSWGHTEAFF
CDR3 DNA: TGTGCCAGCAGTTGGGGGCACACTGAAGCTTTCTTT

V gene: TRBV19
J gene: TRBJ2-1
D gene: TRBD2
clone size: NA
CDR3 protein: CASSAPLAGGYNEQFF
CDR3 DNA: TGTGCCAGTAGTGCACCCCTAGCGGGAGGTTACAATGAGCAGTTCTTC

V gene: TRBV6-5
J gene: TRBJ2-4
D gene: TRBD2
clone size: NA
CDR3 protein: CASSNRLAGGNIQYF
CDR3 DNA: TGTGCCAGCAGTAACCGACTGGCGGGGGGTAACATTCAGTACTTC

V gene: TRBV19
J gene: TRBJ1-4
D gene: NA
clone size: NA
CDR3 protein: CASSAPGSNEKLFF
CDR3 DNA: TGTGCCAGTAGTGCGCCCGGGAGCAATGAAAAACTGTTTTTT

V gene: TRBV27
J gene: TRBJ2-7
D gene: TRBD1
clone size: once
CDR3 protein: CASSLDRGLYEQYF
CDR3 DNA: TGTGCCAGCAGCTTGGACAGGGGGCTCTACGAGCAGTACTTC

V gene: TRBV7-9
J gene: TRBJ1-1
D gene: NA
clone size: NA
CDR3 protein: CASSLSGGTEAFF
CDR3 DNA: TGTGCCAGCAGCTTATCGGGGGGTACTGAAGCTTTCTTT

V gene: TRBV29-1
J gene: TRBJ2-1
D gene: TRBD2
clone size: NA
CDR3 protein: CSVEDLGGSSYNEQFF
CDR3 DNA: TGCAGCGTTGAAGATCTCGGGGGGAGCTCCTACAATGAGCAGTTCTTC

V gene: TRBV10-2
J gene: TRBJ1-1
D gene: TRBD1
clone size: NA
CDR3 protein: CASSWDRAAEAFF
CDR3 DNA: TGCGCCAGCAGTTGGGACAGGGCTGCTGAAGCTTTCTTT

V gene: TRBV11-2
J gene: TRBJ2-7
D gene: NA
clone size: once
CDR3 protein: CASSLIFGTIYEQYF
CDR3 DNA: TGTGCCAGCAGCTTAATCTTCGGGACAATCTACGAGCAGTACTTC

V gene: TRBV11-2
J gene: TRBJ2-7
D gene: NA
clone size: NA
CDR3 protein: CASSFSTQGTTTYEQYF
CDR3 DNA: TGTGCCAGCAGCTTCAGCACGCAGGGGACTACCACCTACGAGCAGTACTTC

V gene: TRBV4-3
J gene: TRBJ1-1
D gene: TRBD1
clone size: NA
CDR3 protein: CASSRDRGGTEAFF
CDR3 DNA: TGCGCCAGCAGCCGCGACAGGGGGGGCACTGAAGCTTTCTTT

V gene: TRBV6-1
J gene: TRBJ2-1
D gene: TRBD2
clone size: NA
CDR3 protein: CAAAGSWGGNEQFF
CDR3 DNA: TGTGCCGCGGCAGGGTCATGGGGGGGCAATGAGCAGTTCTTC

V gene: TRBV28
J gene: TRBJ1-2
D gene: NA
clone size: NA
CDR3 protein: CASSPLGIASVRGYTF
CDR3 DNA: TGTGCCAGCAGTCCCTTGGGCATAGCGAGTGTGAGAGGCTACACCTTC

V gene: TRBV9
J gene: TRBJ1-2
D gene: NA
clone size: NA
CDR3 protein: CASSVEEANDYGYTF
CDR3 DNA: TGTGCCAGCAGCGTAGAGGAGGCGAACGATTATGGCTACACCTTC

V gene: TRBV7-9
J gene: TRBJ2-3
D gene: NA
clone size: NA
CDR3 protein: CASSLGGGSDTQYF
CDR3 DNA: TGTGCCAGCAGCTTAGGTGGGGGGTCAGATACGCAGTATTTT

V gene: TRBV28
J gene: TRBJ1-6
D gene: NA
clone size: NA
CDR3 protein: CASRLLSNSPLHF
CDR3 DNA: TGTGCCAGCAGACTCCTGTCCAATTCACCCCTCCACTTT

V gene: TRBV18
J gene: TRBJ1-4
D gene: NA
clone size: few
CDR3 protein: CATRSALNEKLFF
CDR3 DNA: TGTGCCACCAGGTCCGCCTTAAATGAAAAACTGTTTTTT